These T cell receptor beta chains were read from a single sample in a study of blood T cell repertoires in COVID-19. Sequencing was performed with immunoSEQ multiplex PCR; in TCRdb, only in-frame clones are kept and a portion is missing. The sample carries 130,000 to 150,000 clones, 89% recorded once. Sequencing used peripheral blood. Receptor source: a human donor in a cohort sampled during active COVID-19. The CDR3 runs from the conserved cysteine through the conserved F or W. D genes are given only for firm matches. Clone size, where shown, is once, few, many, or a class for clones that have expanded.

j_call	clone_size	d_call	v_call	cdr3_nt	cdr3_aa
TRBJ1-3	NA	NA	TRBV18	TGTGCCAGCTCACCGACTGGGTTCTCTGGAAACACCATATATTTT	CASSPTGFSGNTIYF
TRBJ2-1	few	TRBD1	TRBV5-1	TGCGCCAGCAGCCAGGGGCAGGGGGATGAGCAGTTCTTC	CASSQGQGDEQFF
TRBJ1-2	NA	TRBD1	TRBV7-8	TGTGCCAGCAGCTTCAGACAGGGATACAACTATGGCTACACCTTC	CASSFRQGYNYGYTF
TRBJ2-3	NA	NA	TRBV29-1	TGCAGCGCTTTTAGACAGACAGATACGCAGTATTTT	CSAFRQTDTQYF
TRBJ2-7	NA	TRBD2	TRBV5-1	TGCGCCAGCAGCCTGACTAGCGGGTCCTACGAGCAGTACTTC	CASSLTSGSYEQYF
TRBJ2-5	NA	NA	TRBV6-6	TGTGCCAGCAGTGGACAGTACCAAGAGACCCAGTACTTC	CASSGQYQETQYF
TRBJ2-5	NA	TRBD1	TRBV30	TGTGCCTGGAGAGGGACAGGGGGAGAGACCCAGTACTTC	CAWRGTGGETQYF
TRBJ2-7	NA	NA	TRBV6-1	TGTGCCAGCAGTGAAGAGACAGTTCTGCAGGCCTACGAGCAGTACTTC	CASSEETVLQAYEQYF
TRBJ2-7	few	TRBD2	TRBV29-1	TGCAGCGTTGAAGATCCACTAGCGGGGGGCATCCACGAGCAGTACTTC	CSVEDPLAGGIHEQYF
TRBJ1-5	NA	TRBD1	TRBV7-9	TGTGCCAGCAGCCAGGGACAGGGGAGAGATCAGCCCCAGCATTTT	CASSQGQGRDQPQHF
TRBJ1-1	NA	NA	TRBV6-5	TGTGCCAGCAGCGTCCGCACTGAAGCTTTCTTT	CASSVRTEAFF
TRBJ2-3	once	NA	TRBV6-1	TGTGCCAGCAGTGAATTCGCGGGGATTCAAACAGATACGCAGTATTTT	CASSEFAGIQTDTQYF
TRBJ1-3	NA	TRBD1	TRBV4-1	TGCGCCAGCAGCCTGGAAGGGACAGGCCGCTCTGGAAACACCATATATTTT	CASSLEGTGRSGNTIYF
TRBJ1-1	few	NA	TRBV9	TGTGCCAGCAGCGTAGCAGGGGTTGCTGAAGCTTTCTTT	CASSVAGVAEAFF
TRBJ2-3	once	TRBD2	TRBV10-1	TGCGCCAGCAGCGACAACGGGGGGGCCACAGATACGCAGTATTTT	CASSDNGGATDTQYF
TRBJ2-1	NA	NA	TRBV9	TGTGCCAGCAGTGAAGACAGTTACAATGAGCAGTTCTTC	CASSEDSYNEQFF
TRBJ1-1	NA	TRBD1	TRBV6-2/TRBV6-3	TGTGCCAGCAGTTGGACAGGGGGCGGCACTGAAGCTTTCTTT	CASSWTGGGTEAFF
TRBJ2-3	NA	NA	TRBV6-1	TGTGCCAGCAGTGAAGTTGCGGGGGCTAGCACAGATACGCAGTATTTT	CASSEVAGASTDTQYF
TRBJ2-2	NA	TRBD1	TRBV2	TGTGCCAGCAGTGAATGGACAGGGGGTAGGACCGGGGAGCTGTTTTTT	CASSEWTGGRTGELFF
TRBJ2-2	NA	TRBD1	TRBV7-9	TGTGCCAGCAGCTTAGCGTCTATACGGGACAGGGACAACACCGGGGAGCTGTTTTTT	CASSLASIRDRDNTGELFF
TRBJ1-1	NA	TRBD1	TRBV29-1	TGCAGCGTCTATGACAGGGTGAGCACTGAAGCTTTCTTT	CSVYDRVSTEAFF
TRBJ1-1	NA	NA	TRBV6-1	TGTGCCAGCAGTGAATTGAGCTTGGGCCCGTCGACTGAAGCTTTCTTT	CASSELSLGPSTEAFF
TRBJ2-3	NA	TRBD2	TRBV5-4	TGTGCCAGCAGCTTGGCTCAGAGAGCAGCGGGGGGTATGGATACGCAGTATTTT	CASSLAQRAAGGMDTQYF
TRBJ1-1	NA	NA	TRBV30	TGTGCCTGGACCGTGGGCAGATCGAACACTGAAGCTTTCTTT	CAWTVGRSNTEAFF
TRBJ2-2	NA	NA	TRBV3-1/TRBV3-2	TGTGCCAGCAGCCAAGATCTGGCCCGGGCGAACACCGGGGAGCTGTTTTTT	CASSQDLARANTGELFF
TRBJ1-5	NA	NA	TRBV29-1	TGCAGCGTTGAAGGGATTTGGGGAGGGCCCCAGCATTTT	CSVEGIWGGPQHF
TRBJ1-3	NA	NA	TRBV9	TGTGCCAGCAGCGTAGGGTCAGTCTCTGGAAACACCATATATTTT	CASSVGSVSGNTIYF
TRBJ1-1	NA	TRBD1	TRBV4-1	TGCGCCAGCAGCCACGACAGGGCAAGGGGAGCTTTCTTT	CASSHDRARGAFF
TRBJ2-7	few	TRBD1	TRBV3-1/TRBV3-2	TGTGCCAGCAGCCAATGGTCCCCCGGGACAGGGGGCTACGAGCAGTACTTC	CASSQWSPGTGGYEQYF
TRBJ2-3	NA	NA	TRBV9	TGTGCCAGCGGCGTAGGTGAGGGCAGCGTAAGCACAGATACGCAGTATTTT	CASGVGEGSVSTDTQYF
TRBJ2-5	NA	NA	TRBV6-2/TRBV6-3	TGTGCCAGCAGCTACTCAGCGGAAGAGACCCAGTACTTC	CASSYSAEETQYF
TRBJ1-4	NA	TRBD1	TRBV4-1	TGCGCCAGCAGCACGGGGACAGGGGCCTATGAAAAACTGTTTTTT	CASSTGTGAYEKLFF
TRBJ1-5	NA	NA	TRBV5-1	TGCGCCAGCAGCAAGACAGGTCCTGGGCAGCCCCAGCATTTT	CASSKTGPGQPQHF
TRBJ2-1	NA	NA	TRBV7-8	TGTGCCAGCAGCTTAGCAGTGATAGGGGGCAATGAGCAGTTCTTC	CASSLAVIGGNEQFF
TRBJ2-5	NA	NA	TRBV2	TGTGCCAGCAGTTCCGGGTCGGGGGAGACCCAGTACTTC	CASSSGSGETQYF
TRBJ2-3	NA	TRBD2	TRBV11-2	TGTGCCAGCAGCTTAGATCGCGCTAGCGGGGGCCTAAATACGCAGTATTTT	CASSLDRASGGLNTQYF
TRBJ2-7	NA	NA	TRBV10-1	TGCGCCAGCAGTGAACCCGGGGGTAACAGTCTCTACGAGCAGTACTTC	CASSEPGGNSLYEQYF
TRBJ1-5	NA	NA	TRBV27	TGTGCCAGCACCCCCCGGCAGGGAATAAATCAGCCCCAGCATTTT	CASTPRQGINQPQHF
TRBJ2-3	NA	TRBD2	TRBV9	TGTGCCAGCAGCGTAGGAAGTAGCGGGGGCACAGATACGCAGTATTTT	CASSVGSSGGTDTQYF
TRBJ2-5	NA	NA	TRBV6-2/TRBV6-3	TGTGCCAGCAGTAAACAGGGCAGAGAAGAGACCCAGTACTTC	CASSKQGREETQYF
TRBJ1-2	medium-sized	TRBD1	TRBV4-2	TGTGCCAGCAGCCAAGATTTCCGGGACAGAAGTGGCTACACCTTC	CASSQDFRDRSGYTF
TRBJ2-5	NA	NA	TRBV4-2	TGTGCCAGCAGCCTTCAGGGGACAGAGACCCAGTACTTC	CASSLQGTETQYF